The 2 T cell receptor beta chains below come from one sample, sequenced in a study of blood T cell repertoires in COVID-19. Clones were sequenced by immunoSEQ multiplex PCR, and TCRdb holds only the in-frame ones, with some missing. This table holds some 290,000 clones, 87% found once. Sequences were obtained from peripheral blood. The receptors were sampled from a woman in her forties or fifties who had recovered from COVID-19.

In the case of this clone: At one boundary the junction diverges from the germline segment, which might be a read error. The chain employs TRBV7-3 and TRBJ2-1; no reliable D call. Germline CDR1 SGHTA, CDR2 FQGTGA. The CDR3 runs 13 residues. The CDR3 DNA sequence: TGTGCCAGCAGCATAGACTCCGACAATGAGCAGTTCTTC. Encoded protein: CASSIDSDNEQFF.

The chain is built from TRBV28 and TRBJ1-1; D is undetermined. CDR3 size: 13 residues. Germline V gene lookup returns CDR1 MDHEN and CDR2 SYDVKM. Trimming left V 4 bases short and J 7 bases short, with 13 bases between. The CDR3 bases are TGTGCCAGCAGTTCCCTAGTGTTCTATGAAGCTTTCTTT. Amino acids: CASSSLVFYEAFF.